This TCR beta chain derives from a study of T cell responses to AZD1222 COVID-19 vaccine listed by TCRdb under 2021. For context, the study as a whole: A total of approximately 250 trial participants underwent TCR sequencing, of whom 207 had received two doses of AZD1222 and some 26 had received two doses of the MenACWY control vaccine. Trial participants were enrolled by age into 18-55, 56-69 and 70-plus year subgroups, with about 150, 27 and 61 TCR-sequenced participants respectively.

The meaning of the sample's time point label: about 28 days (+/-7) after the second vaccine dose. AZD1222 recipients given second doses at about 4 weeks or at about 12 weeks were pooled, since spike-specific TCR depth and breadth were not found to differ between the two schedules. Vaccinee samples came from UK trials COV001 and COV002, including a single-blind randomized controlled phase 2/3 trial of AZD1222 (ChAdOx1 nCoV-19) in healthy adults. For TCRbeta chain sequencing, PBMC samples were collected from trial participants at day 0 and at day 28 after the second dose. Concerning this clone: The target of this receptor is not known. Base qualities are not provided; no much larger clone lies one nucleotide away.

The CDR3 regions of human TCRbeta chains were subjected to immunosequencing. The study's processing was this. Repertoire TCRs were checked for matches against a reference library of SARS-CoV-2-specific TCRs that had been generated using the MIRA antigen-specificity platform. Breadth was defined as the fraction of unique TCRs that were SARS-CoV-2-associated, and depth was defined as the fraction of total T cells that were SARS-CoV-2-associated. Using the MIRA data, each spike-specific TCR was assigned both to the spike region to which the TCR was reactive and to a CD4 or CD8 class. Log10-transformed breadth and depth values were compared by one-way ANOVA with Sidak's multiple comparisons tests. TCRdb re-hosts the immuneACCESS table, in-frame sequences only. Its copies lack some clones; in the studies checked, an unresolved V gene accounts for under half of them, and the cause for the rest is not known. V and J calls and clone size come straight from that table; D and trimming were deduced from the DNA. The table for this sample lists some 60,000 clones; over 60% of them were counted only once. The ten largest clones take up over 3% of the sample.

Trimming takes 2 bases from V and 3 bases from J, and the germline ends sit 14 bases apart. The CDR3, cysteine through phenylalanine, is 16 amino acids long. Just CDR3 DNA is preserved here, 48 bases in frame from base 1. According to the germline V gene, CDR1 reads SGHRS and CDR2 reads YFSETQ. The investigation overall reported the following: Most participants were white British and females outnumbered males, and the authors suggested that clonal diversity may have been underestimated. Reportedly, close to half of the unique spike-specific TCRs recognized epitopes lying outside the regions that are mutated in the B.1.351 and B.1.1.7 variants. After two AZD1222 doses, both the breadth and the depth of spike-specific TCRs were significantly higher than at day 0 and than in MenACWY recipients. In the small 56-69-year group, the increase in depth fell short of significance, most likely because of low power. CD4 TCRs associated with the vaccine covered the entire spike protein, and the dominant responses were in regions 160-218 and 743-854. Conclusions about previously exposed vaccinees were limited because only six or seven AZD1222 recipients were SARS-CoV-2 seropositive at baseline. Because no day 14 peak-response samples were available, repertoires were characterized only after the peak T cell response.

Recombination linked TRBV5-1 to TRBJ1-4, with the D gene too uncertain to name. The TCR sequence derives from an adult who received the AZD1222 COVID-19 vaccine. This material consisted of peripheral blood, taken 28 days after the second AZD1222 dose. The DNA sequence is TGCGCCAGCAGCTTATCCGCGGGCCGGCCTAATGAAAAACTGTTTTTT. Translated, this gives CASSLSAGRPNEKLFF.